Below, one T cell receptor beta chain is given with its context. The blood was taken when hyperthyroidism was first diagnosed, before any ophthalmopathy symptoms showed up. RNA transcripts yielded amplified TCR beta CDR3 regions. Carried out on the TCR CDR3, a first-round RT-PCR used the HTBI primer set. From the multiplex PCR reads, TCRdb called clonotypes with MiXCR, one entry per CDR3 protein. The sample yields around 300,000 distinct CDR3 sequences, approximately 14% seen once. In germline, CDR1 is SGHRS, CDR2 YFSETQ. The V end was cut by 1 base, the J end by 1 base, with 12 bases between. The CDR3 covers 16 residues. The sample belongs to a study of T cells in Graves' hyperthyroidism and ophthalmopathy.

The chain recombines TRBV5-1 with TRBJ2-1, with a tentative D call TRBD2 (6 bases). This receptor was obtained from a woman aged 45-59 years with Graves' hyperthyroidism that later progressed to Graves' ophthalmopathy. Sequencing input: blood. CDR3 protein: CASSLPSEVSYNEQFF. For the CDR3, the DNA is TGCGCCAGCAGCTTGCCTAGCGAGGTATCCTACAATGAGCAGTTCTTC.